Given below is one T cell receptor (beta chain) in context. The sample holds a few counts of this clonotype. Its cognate antigen has yet to be identified. No much larger clonotype is one base removed from it; base qualities were not supplied. These data are taken from a study of T cells after yellow fever vaccination (dated by TCRdb to between 2018 and 2021). Concerning the study at large: The SMART-Seq v4 Ultra Low Input RNA kit was used to prepare libraries from fractions with low cell numbers. To follow T-cell clones before and after primary and booster YFV17D yellow fever vaccination, bulk TCR alpha and beta repertoires were sequenced over time. Two healthy male donors, one aged 18 to 29 and one aged 30 to 40 years, were included in the cohort. Blood was drawn at multiple timepoints before and after primary and secondary immunization, with bulk PBMC replicates and cell subsets isolated.

What the research found in general, with its limitations: After the booster, most clones that had expanded after primary vaccination were detected again (around 96% of CD4 and 88% of CD8), suggesting broad maintenance of memory. A small fraction of clonotypes showed up in both the CD4 and CD8 compartments, probably as a result of convergent recombination. Only a couple of donors were included in the study, so the extent to which the findings can be generalized is limited. Compared with the primary T-cell response, the secondary T-cell response was weaker but faster, peaking on day 5 rather than day 15. Because abundant contaminating clonotypes from the bulk population could be contained in FACS-sorted repertoires, computational filtering was required.

This sample was sequenced with an Illumina NovaSeq 6000. TCR cDNA was synthesized by 5'RACE template switching, through which a universal primer site and unique molecular identifiers were introduced. cDNA synthesis was primed from both the TCR alpha and TCR beta constant segments. Libraries were amplified in two PCR steps, with sample barcodes and sequencing adapters added in the second step. Sequencing of the libraries was done on either Illumina HiSeq 2500 (2x100 bp) or NovaSeq (2x150 bp). Concerning the study's data processing: Demultiplexing of reads and collapsing into UMI consensus sequences were performed with MIGEC, and V(D)J alignment was carried out with MiXCR. Using edgeR on replicate PBMC samples, clonotypes were called vaccine-responding if FDR was below 0.01 and the log2 fold change was above 5 up to day 15. Each bulk clonotype was labeled CD4 or CD8 based on which sequenced repertoire, CD4 or CD8, contained the clonotype at higher abundance. The public reads were reprocessed in TCRdb via fastp at Q25 and MiXCR, keeping in-frame beta chains. Rows with a matching CDR3 protein are joined into one entry that keeps the most common DNA and genes. The V and J calls were not made by the authors but by TCRdb's processing. The sample contains 200,000 to 250,000 distinct CDR3 sequences, roughly 3.3% of them found a single time. The ten biggest clones cover 2.5% to 3.5% of the sample.

In the paper's terms, the treatment or condition label means: live attenuated yellow fever vaccine strain. PBMCs were isolated from peripheral blood using a standard Ficoll-Paque protocol. CD4 and CD8 T-cell fractions were isolated with Dynabeads CD4 and CD8 positive selection kits. RNA was extracted with TriZol from bulk PBMCs, CD4 and CD8 fractions, and dextramer-positive and dextramer-negative fractions. The germline V gene encodes CDR1 SGHDN and CDR2 FVKESK. V is cut by 3 bases and J by 5 bases, and the space between the germline ends is 10 bases. There are 13 amino acids in the CDR3, from cysteine to phenylalanine inclusive. Just CDR3 DNA is preserved here, 39 bases in frame from base 1.

This chain joins TRBV14 to TRBJ1-2; there is no confident call for the D gene. The receptor's source is a man aged 18 to 29 who received the YFV17D yellow fever vaccine. Material: CD4+ T cells sorted from PBMCs, obtained 10 days after the yellow fever booster vaccination. The bases are TGTGCCAGCAGCCAGATTAAAGGATATGGCTACACCTTC. It translates as CASSQIKGYGYTF.